Presented here are 3 T cell receptor beta chains from one specimen sequenced in a study of shared clonotypes between healthy human individuals. Measured with immunoSEQ multiplex PCR; TCRdb has only the in-frame clones, and not every one. The sample consists of roughly 650,000 clones, roughly 97% of them appearing once. Sequenced: naive CD4+ T cells sorted from blood. Described subset: CD45RA+ positively selected. These receptors all stem from a woman in her twenties or thirties in good health.

The J gene is TRBJ2-7, the V gene TRBV4-2; the match to TRBD1 covers 8 bases. The CDR3 is made up of 15 amino acids. In germline, CDR1 is LGHNA, CDR2 YNFKEQ. The junction had 5 bases not matched to a gene; V was cut back by 1 base and J by 3 bases. The DNA of the CDR3 is TGTGCCAGCAGCCAAGCCGGGACAGGAGGCTACGAGCAGTACTTC. Translation: CASSQAGTGGYEQYF.

The chain links TRBV19 to TRBJ2-2; 9 positions agree with TRBD1. CDR1 LNHDA and CDR2 SQIVND come from the germline V gene (reference sequence). This CDR3 comprises 15 residues. With V trimmed by 7 bases and J by 1 base, 4 bases remained unmatched. The CDR3 DNA is TGTGCCAGTAAAACAGGGGGCCAGAACACCGGGGAGCTGTTTTTT. Translating gives CASKTGGQNTGELFF.

This chain uses TRBV19 with TRBJ1-2; TRBD1 is a possible D gene (5 bases). The CDR3 totals 16 residues. Per germline, CDR1 LNHDA and CDR2 SQIVND (reference sequence). The ends were cut back, 4 bases at V and 5 bases at J, with 20 bases in the middle. The CDR3 loop reads CASSRSTGTISYGYTF. The DNA for the CDR3 is TGTGCCAGTAGTAGATCAACCGGGACCATTTCGTATGGCTACACCTTC.